This T cell receptor beta chain was captured in a study of blood T cells in healthy people across ages. Study-wide findings and caveats: The lack of PBMC sorting stopped any conclusive naive versus antigen-experienced comparison.

Per germline, CDR1 SGHAT and CDR2 FQNNGV. The CDR3 spans 15 residues. Alongside a J-beta primer mix, a sample-barcoded 5' primer served in a second PCR lasting roughly 6 to 12 cycles. The yield of each sample was at least 2.5 million CDR3-containing paired-end reads. MiXCR, applied by TCRdb to the 5' RACE reads, yields one record per CDR3 protein. This table has around 790,000 distinct CDR3 sequences, about 42% appearing once. Investigators took roughly 10 milliliters of peripheral blood from every donor. Total RNA extraction produced at least 6 micrograms (per sample) for the study. There are a few counts of this clonotype. Its matching antigen is unknown.

The material sequenced was blood. The rearrangement uses TRBV11-2 and TRBJ2-5; D gene ambiguous. The J call is in doubt because the DNA end fits TRBJ2-7 better. The TCR originated in a man aged 55 to 69 in good health. CDR3 residues: CASSHSPQSSYEQYF. The DNA of the CDR3 is TGTGCCAGCAGCCACAGCCCCCAGTCTTCGTACGAGCAGTACTTC.